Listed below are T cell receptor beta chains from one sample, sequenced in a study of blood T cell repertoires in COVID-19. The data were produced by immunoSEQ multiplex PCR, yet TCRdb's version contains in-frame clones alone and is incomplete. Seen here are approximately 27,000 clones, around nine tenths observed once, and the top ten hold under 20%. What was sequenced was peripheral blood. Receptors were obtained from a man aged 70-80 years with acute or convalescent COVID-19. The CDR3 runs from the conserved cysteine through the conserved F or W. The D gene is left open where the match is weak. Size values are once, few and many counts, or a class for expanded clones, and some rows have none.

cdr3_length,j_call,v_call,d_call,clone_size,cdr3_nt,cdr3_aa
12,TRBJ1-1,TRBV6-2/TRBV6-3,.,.,TGTGCCAGCAGCCGGGGGGGGGCTGAAGCTTTCTTT,CASSRGGAEAFF
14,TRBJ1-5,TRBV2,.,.,TGTGCCAGCAGTGAAGGGTTCAGAAATCAGCCCCAGCATTTT,CASSEGFRNQPQHF
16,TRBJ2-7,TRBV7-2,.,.,TGTGCCAGCAGCTTACAAGGAGCACCTATCTCCTACGAGCAGTACTTC,CASSLQGAPISYEQYF
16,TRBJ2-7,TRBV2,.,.,TGTGCCAGCACCTCGGAGTGGCGGGTGCTCAGGTACGAGCAGTACTTC,CASTSEWRVLRYEQYF
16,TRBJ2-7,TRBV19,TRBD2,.,TGTGCCAGTAGTATAGGTTGGACTAGCGGGAGTGACGAGCAGTACTTC,CASSIGWTSGSDEQYF
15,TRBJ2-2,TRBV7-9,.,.,TGTGCCAGCAGCTTAGCGCGTTCTAACACCGGGGAGCTGTTTTTT,CASSLARSNTGELFF
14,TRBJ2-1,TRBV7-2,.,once,TGTGCCAGCATCCCGGGGAGGGGGGGGAATGAGCAGTTCTTC,CASIPGRGGNEQFF
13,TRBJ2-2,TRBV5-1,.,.,TGCGCCAGCAGCTTGGGTCCGACCGGGGAGCTGTTTTTT,CASSLGPTGELFF
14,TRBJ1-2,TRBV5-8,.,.,TGTGCCAGCCACGCCACAGGGTCGGACTATGGCTACACCTTC,CASHATGSDYGYTF
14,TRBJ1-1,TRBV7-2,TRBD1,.,TGTGCCAGCAGCCTGGGACAGGGAAACACTGAAGCTTTCTTT,CASSLGQGNTEAFF
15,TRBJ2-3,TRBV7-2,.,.,TGTGCCAGCAGCTTAGCGGGGCGACGCACAGATACGCAGTATTTT,CASSLAGRRTDTQYF
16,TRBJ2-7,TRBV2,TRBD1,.,TGTGCCAGCAGTGAAGGGCCGGACAGGGGGGTCTACGAGCAGTACTTC,CASSEGPDRGVYEQYF
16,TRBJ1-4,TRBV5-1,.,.,TGCGCCAGCAGCTCTCATACCGCTGGAGCTAATGAAAAACTGTTTTTT,CASSSHTAGANEKLFF
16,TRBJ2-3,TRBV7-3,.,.,TGTGCCAGCAGCTTATTGGGGGCGGTGGGCACAGATACGCAGTATTTT,CASSLLGAVGTDTQYF
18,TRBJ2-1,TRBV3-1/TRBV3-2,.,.,TGTGCCAGCGGCGGTGTGGCGGCCACGACGAGCTCCTACAATGAGCAGTTCTTC,CASGGVAATTSSYNEQFF
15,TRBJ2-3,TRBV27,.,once,TGTGCCAGCAGTTTATTCGCAGGGTCGGGAGATACGCAGTATTTT,CASSLFAGSGDTQYF
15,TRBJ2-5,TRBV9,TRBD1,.,TGTGCCAGCAGCGCCGCAGGGGGCTTGGAAGAGACCCAGTACTTC,CASSAAGGLEETQYF
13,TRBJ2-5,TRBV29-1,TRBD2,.,TGCAGCGTTCGGGAAGCGGGAGTTGAGACCCAGTACTTC,CSVREAGVETQYF
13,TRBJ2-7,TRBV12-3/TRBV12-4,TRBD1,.,TGTGCCAGCAGTTTCCAACCTTCACAGGGGGCGTACTTC,CASSFQPSQGAYF
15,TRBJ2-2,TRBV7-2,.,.,TGTGCCAGCAGCCAGGGTGGTTTGGGCACCGGGGAGCTGTTTTTT,CASSQGGLGTGELFF
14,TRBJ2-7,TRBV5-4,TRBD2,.,TGTGCCAGCAGCTTAGGCGGGAGTTCCTACGAGCAGTACTTC,CASSLGGSSYEQYF
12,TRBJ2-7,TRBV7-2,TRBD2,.,TGTGCCACAACGGGGGGGACCTACGAGCAGTACTTC,CATTGGTYEQYF
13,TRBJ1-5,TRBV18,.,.,TGTGCCAGCTCATCGGGGGGAATTCAGCCCCAGCATTTT,CASSSGGIQPQHF
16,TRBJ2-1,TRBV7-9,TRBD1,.,TGTGCCAGCAGCTTAGACGGGACAGGGCTGGCTGGTGAGCAGTTCTTC,CASSLDGTGLAGEQFF
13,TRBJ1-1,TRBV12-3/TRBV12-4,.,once,TGTGCCAGCAGTTTACTGCAGGGCACTGAAGCTTTCTTT,CASSLLQGTEAFF
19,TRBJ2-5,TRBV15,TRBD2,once,TGTGCCACCAGCAGAGATGTGAGCGGGAGGATCCCAGCCCCCGAGACCCAGTACTTC,CATSRDVSGRIPAPETQYF
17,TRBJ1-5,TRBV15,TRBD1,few,TGTGCCACCAGCAGAACGGTGGGGACAGATAGCAATCAGCCCCAGCATTTT,CATSRTVGTDSNQPQHF
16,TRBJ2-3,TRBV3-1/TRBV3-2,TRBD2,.,TGTGCCAGCAGTCAGACTAGCGGGAGGGTAGGAGATACGCAGTATTTT,CASSQTSGRVGDTQYF
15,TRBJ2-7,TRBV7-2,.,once,TGTGCCAGCAGCTTCTCGGGACTTGCTACCTACGAGCAGTACTTC,CASSFSGLATYEQYF
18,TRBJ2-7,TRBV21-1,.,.,TGTGCCAGGGGGGTTTCAAGGACAGTCGAAAAAGTCTACTACGAGCAGTACTTC,CARGVSRTVEKVYYEQYF
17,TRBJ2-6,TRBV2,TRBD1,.,TGTGCCAGCAGTTCCGGGACAGGGGTTTCTGGGGCCAACGTCCTGACTTTC,CASSSGTGVSGANVLTF
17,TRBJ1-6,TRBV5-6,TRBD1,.,TGTGCCAGCAGCTTGGGTCCGGGACAGGGTGGGAATTCACCCCTCCACTTT,CASSLGPGQGGNSPLHF
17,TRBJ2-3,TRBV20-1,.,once,TGCAGTGCTAGTAGGGACTCCGGGCCCAGGGGGACAGATACGCAGTATTTT,CSASRDSGPRGTDTQYF
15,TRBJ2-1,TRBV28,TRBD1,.,TGTGCCAGCAGTTCCCGGGACAGGGGAAGCAATGAGCAGTTCTTC,CASSSRDRGSNEQFF
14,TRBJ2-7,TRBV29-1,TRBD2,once,TGCAGCGTTAGACTAGCGGGAAACTCCTACGAGCAGTACTTC,CSVRLAGNSYEQYF
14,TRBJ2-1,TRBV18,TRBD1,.,TGTGCCAGCTCACCCGGGACAGGGGAGGATGAGCAGTTCTTC,CASSPGTGEDEQFF
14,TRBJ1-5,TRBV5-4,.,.,TGTGCCAGCAGCAACCGGGGTCCCAATCAGCCCCAGCATTTT,CASSNRGPNQPQHF
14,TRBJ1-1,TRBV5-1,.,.,TGCGCCAGCAGCTTGGACGGTGTGAACACTGAAGCTTTCTTT,CASSLDGVNTEAFF
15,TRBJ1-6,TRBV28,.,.,TGTGCCAGCAGTTTTAGGAGCTCCTATAATTCACCCCTCCACTTT,CASSFRSSYNSPLHF
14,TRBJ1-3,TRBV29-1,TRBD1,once,TGCAGCGTCCGGGACAGGAGCTCTGGAAACACCATATATTTT,CSVRDRSSGNTIYF
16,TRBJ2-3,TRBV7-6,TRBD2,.,TGTGCCAGCAGCTCCGGACTAGCGGGGGACACAGATACGCAGTATTTT,CASSSGLAGDTDTQYF
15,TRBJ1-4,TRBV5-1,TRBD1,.,TGCGCCAGCAGCTCGGGACAGGGGACTAATGAAAAACTGTTTTTT,CASSSGQGTNEKLFF
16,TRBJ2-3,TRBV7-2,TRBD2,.,TGTGCCAGCAGCTTATATGCGGGAGGGCCCGGAGATACGCAGTATTTT,CASSLYAGGPGDTQYF
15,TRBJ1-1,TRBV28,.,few,TGTGCCAGCAGCGAAGTGACAGAGATGAACACTGAAGCTTTCTTT,CASSEVTEMNTEAFF
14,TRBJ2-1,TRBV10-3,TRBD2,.,TGTGCCATCAGTGAGGGGCGGGAGTTCAATGAGCAGTTCTTC,CAISEGREFNEQFF
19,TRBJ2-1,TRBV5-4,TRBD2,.,TGTGCCAGCAGCTTCTCAGTGACTAGCGGGAGGATCCCCTACAATGAGCAGTTCTTC,CASSFSVTSGRIPYNEQFF
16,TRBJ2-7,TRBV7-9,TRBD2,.,TGTGCCAGCAGCTCGATCGGGGCGGGAGGGCCAGAGGAGCAGTACTTC,CASSSIGAGGPEEQYF
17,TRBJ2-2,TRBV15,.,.,TGTGCCACCAGCAGAGATATTGCAAGCCGCCATTCCGGGGAGCTGTTTTTT,CATSRDIASRHSGELFF
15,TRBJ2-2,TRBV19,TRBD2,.,TGTGCCAGTAACTATCTAGCGGGAAACACCGGGGAGCTGTTTTTT,CASNYLAGNTGELFF
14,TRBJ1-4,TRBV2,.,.,TGTGCCAGCAATTCCGACAGTTATAATGAAAAACTGTTTTTT,CASNSDSYNEKLFF
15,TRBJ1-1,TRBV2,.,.,TGTGCCAGCAGGCCACTTCAGGCGCCGAACACTGAAGCTTTCTTT,CASRPLQAPNTEAFF
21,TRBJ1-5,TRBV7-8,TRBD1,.,TGTGCCAGCAGCTTAGCAGGGACAGGGTGGGTTGGAGTTCGAACAAATCAGCCCCAGCATTTT,CASSLAGTGWVGVRTNQPQHF
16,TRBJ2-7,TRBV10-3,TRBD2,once,TGTGCCATCAGTGATGGGACTAGCGGGAGGGATTACGAGCAGTACTTC,CAISDGTSGRDYEQYF
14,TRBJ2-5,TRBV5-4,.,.,TGTGCCAGCAGCTTGGTGTCGACTCCAGAGACCCAGTACTTC,CASSLVSTPETQYF
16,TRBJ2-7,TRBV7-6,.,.,TGTGCCAGCAGCTTAGGGCCCCCTAACGGGGCCTACGAGCAGTACTTC,CASSLGPPNGAYEQYF
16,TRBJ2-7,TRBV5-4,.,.,TGTGCCAGCAGCTTGATCCCGGCGGGTTTACCCTACGAGCAGTACTTC,CASSLIPAGLPYEQYF
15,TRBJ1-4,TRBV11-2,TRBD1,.,TGTGCCAGCAGCGTTATGGGGACAGGGTTTGAAAAACTGTTTTTT,CASSVMGTGFEKLFF